Shown below are 5 T cell receptor beta chains from a single sample sequenced in a study of response to subunit inactivated influenza vaccine. TCRdb re-derived calls from the RT-PCR reads in MiXCR, one entry per CDR3 protein. Of hundreds of thousands of distinct CDR3 sequences in the sample, approximately 15% were seen once. The source material was PBMCs from blood, sampled approximately 15 days before vaccination. The receptors derive from a man aged 45-60 years who received an inactivated influenza vaccine.

In its sample, this clonotype was seen many times. The J gene is TRBJ2-1, the V gene TRBV5-6; D gene unclear. The CDR3 extends over 15 amino acids. Germline V gene data show CDR1 as SGHDT and CDR2 as YYEEEE. V lost 0 bases and J 4 bases, leaving 11 bases between the germline ends. CDR3 sequence (DNA): TGTGCCAGCAGCTTGGGTCTCGGCATATACAATGAGCAGTTCTTC. It translates to CASSLGLGIYNEQFF.

The chain combines TRBV28 with TRBJ1-1, with D possibly TRBD1 on 5 matching bases. V was pared by 8 bases and J by 10 bases, with 14 bases between. The CDR3 loop spans 11 amino acids. Germline V gene lookup returns CDR1 MDHEN and CDR2 SYDVKM. CDR3 protein: CASQGGLRAFF. In DNA, the CDR3 is TGTGCCAGCCAGGGTGGACTCAGAGCTTTCTTT.

This clonotype was observed a handful of times. In nucleotides, the CDR3 is TGTGCCAGCAGCTTAGCGCCTAGCGGGAGGGCCCAGCAGTTCTTC. Encoded protein: CASSLAPSGRAQQFF. The chain carries TRBV7-9 and TRBJ2-1; TRBD2 aligns across 12 bases. This CDR3 is 15 amino acids long. Trimming at V came to 0 bases and at J to 11 bases, leaving 5 bases not matched to a gene. Looked up from germline, CDR1 is SEHNR and CDR2 is FQNEAQ (reference sequence). Together with reference TRBV7-9 and TRBJ2-1, the CDR3 gives the full variable domain: DTGVSQNPRHKITKRGQNVTFRCDPISEHNRLYWYRQTLGQGPEFLTYFQNEAQLEKSRLLSDRFSAERPKGSFSTLEIQRTEQGDSAMYLCASSLAPSGRAQQFFGPGTRLTVL.

This clonotype was observed a few times. The chain is built from TRBV18 and TRBJ1-1, with 8 bases that match TRBD1. Looked up from germline, CDR1 is KGHSH and CDR2 is LQKENI. Trimming cost V 5 bases and J 3 bases; bases outside gene matches: 8. This CDR3 is 15 amino acids long. The CDR3 spells CASSIRGRDYTEAFF. CDR3 DNA: TGTGCCAGCTCAATCAGGGGGCGCGACTACACTGAAGCTTTCTTT. Full variable domain (missing parts from reference TRBV18 and TRBJ1-1): NAGVMQNPRHLVRRRGQEARLRCSPMKGHSHVYWYRQLPEEGLKFMVYLQKENIIDESGMPKERFSAEFPKEGPSILRIQQVVRGDSAAYFCASSIRGRDYTEAFFGQGTRLTVV.

In its sample, this clonotype was seen many times. J is TRBJ2-1 and V is TRBV28; 11 nucleotides agree with TRBD2. Losses at the gene ends were 6 bases for V and 9 bases for J; bases not matched to a gene: 10. There are 15 residues in the CDR3. The germline V gene encodes CDR1 MDHEN and CDR2 SYDVKM. CDR3 protein: CASRVTSGNLGEQFF. The CDR3 coding sequence is TGTGCCAGCAGGGTGACTAGCGGGAATCTTGGTGAGCAGTTCTTC.